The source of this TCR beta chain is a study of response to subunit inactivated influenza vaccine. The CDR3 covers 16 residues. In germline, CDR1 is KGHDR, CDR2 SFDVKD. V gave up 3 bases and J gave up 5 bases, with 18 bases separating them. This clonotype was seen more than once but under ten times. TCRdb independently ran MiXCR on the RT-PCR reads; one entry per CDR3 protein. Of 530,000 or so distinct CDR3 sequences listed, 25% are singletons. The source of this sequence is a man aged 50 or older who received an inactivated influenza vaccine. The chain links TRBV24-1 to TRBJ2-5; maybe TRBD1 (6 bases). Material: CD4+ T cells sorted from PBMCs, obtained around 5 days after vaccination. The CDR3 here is CATSDGASKGEETQYF. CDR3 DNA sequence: TGTGCCACCAGTGATGGGGCCTCTAAGGGGGAGGAGACCCAGTACTTC.